The 11 T cell receptor beta chains below all came from one sample that was sequenced in a study of shared clonotypes between healthy human individuals. Method: immunoSEQ multiplex PCR; TCRdb's copy keeps in-frame clones and lacks some. The sample contains about 1 million clones, under 80% of which appear only once. The sequenced sample was memory CD4+ T cells sorted from blood. Described subset: CD45RA-negative fraction. These receptors all stem from a man between 18 and 29 years old in good health.

V is TRBV2 and J is TRBJ1-1; no reliable D call. V lost 8 bases and J 5 bases, leaving 12 bases between the germline ends. This CDR3 region has 12 residues. CDR1 is SNHLY and CDR2 is FYNNEI in the germline V gene. CDR3 sequence (DNA): TGTGCCAGCGGTATTTCCAGGACTGAAGCTTTCTTT. Translated, it gives CASGISRTEAFF.

J is TRBJ1-3 and V is TRBV30, with 7 bases matching TRBD1. Germline V CDR1 and CDR2: GTSNPN, SVGIG (reference sequence). V shed 2 bases, J shed 4 bases, and the junction held 2 bases outside the gene matches. The CDR3 is 13 amino acids. For the CDR3, the DNA is TGTGCCTGGAGTCAGGGGGTGGGAAACACCATATATTTT. It yields the protein CAWSQGVGNTIYF. The variable domain in full, completed from reference TRBV30 and TRBJ1-3, reads SQTIHQWPATLVQPVGSPLSLECTVEGTSNPNLYWYRQAAGRGLQLLFYSVGIGQISSEVPQNLSASRPQDRQFILSSKKLLLSDSGFYLCAWSQGVGNTIYFGEGSWLTVV.

The CDR3 coding sequence is TGCGCCAGCAGCCAAGGACTAGCGAAGTTCGACAATGAGCAGTTCTTC. This codes for CASSQGLAKFDNEQFF. This chain joins TRBV4-3 and TRBJ2-1; 8 bases are a match to TRBD2. CDR1 is LGHNA, CDR2 YSLEER, per germline. Unmatched junction bases numbered 7, after V lost 1 base and J lost 5 bases. The CDR3 contains 16 residues.

V gene TRBV28 combines with J gene TRBJ2-1; 13 bases fit TRBD2. The germline V gene has CDR1 MDHEN and CDR2 SYDVKM. The CDR3 has 15 residues. V dropped 6 bases and J dropped 5; count of bases not matched to a gene: 4. This CDR3 is CASSPGLAGDNEQFF. In DNA, the CDR3 is TGTGCCAGCAGCCCCGGACTAGCGGGAGACAATGAGCAGTTCTTC.

The V call is TRBV7-2, the J call TRBJ2-7, with 7 bases fitting TRBD2. With V trimmed by 8 bases and J by 7 bases, 14 bases remained unmatched. The CDR3 is 14 residues long. Germline CDR1 and CDR2: SGHTA and FQGNSA. The CDR3 here is CASVLGGGSREQYF. CDR3 DNA: TGTGCCAGCGTCCTGGGGGGAGGGTCTCGAGAGCAGTACTTC.

This clone has just a few counts. The chain joins TRBV9 to TRBJ2-5; either TRBD1 or TRBD2 may supply D (5 bases each). The CDR3 length is 13 residues. V was clipped by 4 bases and J by 5 bases, with 12 bases between them. Germline values: CDR1 SGDLS, CDR2 YYNGEE. The chain's CDR3 is CASSRWGGETQYF. CDR3 nucleotides: TGTGCCAGCAGCAGGTGGGGCGGGGAGACCCAGTACTTC. The complete variable domain, with remaining parts taken from reference TRBV9 and TRBJ2-5, reads DSGVTQTPKHLITATGQRVTLRCSPRSGDLSVYWYQQSLDQGLQFLIQYYNGEERAKGNILERFSAQQFPDLHSELNLSSLELGDSALYFCASSRWGGETQYFGPGTRLLVL.

This chain uses TRBV7-9 with TRBJ2-7; 9 bases are shared with TRBD2. This CDR3 has 16 residues. The V gene's germline CDR1 is SEHNR and CDR2 FQNEAQ (reference sequence). V gave up 5 bases and J gave up 5 bases; unmatched junction bases: 13. CDR3 bases: TGTGCCAGCAGCCCGAAGTCTGCGGGACTAGCCCACGAGCAGTACTTC. It translates to CASSPKSAGLAHEQYF.

This chain links TRBV27 with TRBJ1-3; TRBD1 matches 12 bases. CDR3 size: 18 residues. The germline gives CDR1 MNHEY, CDR2 SMNVEV (reference sequence). Trimming removed 0 bases from V and 4 bases from J; junction bases left unmatched: 7. The DNA of the CDR3 is TGTGCCAGCAGTTTATCGGCCCCCGGGACAGGGGGCGGAAACACCATATATTTT. Translated, it gives CASSLSAPGTGGGNTIYF.

The chain is built from TRBV6-5 and TRBJ2-1; 8 bases map to TRBD2. The junction had 5 bases not matched to a gene; V was cut back by 6 bases and J by 4 bases. Per germline, CDR1 MNHEY and CDR2 SVGAGI. The CDR3 loop spans 14 amino acids. The CDR3 region has the DNA TGTGCCAGCAGACTAAGCGGGAGATACAATGAGCAGTTCTTC. This sequence encodes CASRLSGRYNEQFF.

The V and J genes are TRBV28 and TRBJ2-7; 11 positions match TRBD1. CDR1 and CDR2 (germline): MDHEN, SYDVKM. V lost 10 bases, J lost 7 bases, and 9 bases stayed unmatched. This CDR3 comprises 13 residues. The CDR3 DNA sequence: TGTGCCACCCTGGACAGGGGGCTAGGGGAGCAGTACTTC. This sequence encodes CATLDRGLGEQYF.

The V call is TRBV19, the J call TRBJ1-2, with D perhaps TRBD1 (5 bases). Germline CDR1 and CDR2: LNHDA and SQIVND (reference sequence). V was clipped by 9 bases and J by 3 bases, with 14 bases between them. The CDR3 has 13 residues. In nucleotides, the CDR3 is TGTGCCAGCGCCCCGGGGCAGCACTATGGCTACACCTTC. It translates to CASAPGQHYGYTF.